This entry lists 32 T cell receptor beta chains sequenced from one sample in a study of T cells in Graves' hyperthyroidism and ophthalmopathy. RNA transcripts yielded amplified TCR beta CDR3 regions. During a first-round RT-PCR of the TCR CDR3, the HTBI primer set was used. In TCRdb, the multiplex PCR reads were re-called with MiXCR into one record per CDR3 protein. Of roughly 580,000 distinct CDR3 sequences listed, around 14% are singletons. The sequencing sample was made of blood. The origin of the receptors is a woman in her thirties with Graves' hyperthyroidism that later progressed to Graves' ophthalmopathy.

This clonotype has only a few counts. A much larger clone sits a single nucleotide away, making a read error possible. The chain links TRBV2 to TRBJ2-1; perhaps D is TRBD1 or TRBD2 (5 bases each). CDR3 length: 12 amino acids. Germline V lookup: CDR1 SNHLY, CDR2 FYNNEI. Trimming stripped 11 bases from V and 12 bases from J, with 20 bases between. This CDR3 reads CACTRGGSGQFF. In nucleotides, the CDR3 is TGTGCCTGCACGCGTGGGGGATCAGGGCAGTTCTTC.

This clonotype was counted ten times or more. This sequence joins TRBV27 and TRBJ2-3; D gene uncertain. The germline CDR1 and CDR2 sequences are MNHEY and SMNVEV (reference sequence). The CDR3 totals 13 residues. V was trimmed by 3 bases and J by 4 bases, leaving 8 bases between them. The CDR3 loop is CASSFQFADTQYF. The CDR3 DNA reads as TGTGCCAGCAGTTTCCAGTTCGCAGATACGCAGTATTTT.

The sample holds a few counts of this clonotype. The chain couples TRBV4-3 to TRBJ1-1; no reliable D call. Trimming took 1 base from V and 5 from J, leaving 11 bases between them. The CDR3 runs 14 residues. Germline-derived CDR1 and CDR2 are LGHNA and YSLEER. CDR3: CASSQAGLATEAFF. The CDR3 coding sequence is TGCGCCAGCAGCCAAGCTGGACTGGCTACTGAAGCTTTCTTT.

This clonotype was recorded at least ten times. The chain couples TRBV12-3 or TRBV12-4 to TRBJ2-7, with D uncertain. V dropped 2 bases and J dropped 6 bases, with 8 bases sitting between them. The CDR3 is 12 amino acids. The chain's CDR3 is CASSLMDGEQYF. In DNA form, the CDR3 reads TGTGCCAGCAGTTTAATGGACGGCGAGCAGTACTTC.

This chain joins TRBV4-3 and TRBJ1-2, with unresolved D. The germline V gene has CDR1 LGHNA and CDR2 YSLEER. The V end was cut by 0 bases, the J end by 1 base, with 12 bases between. The length of the CDR3 is 16 residues. DNA of the CDR3: TGCGCCAGCAGCCAAGATGCTGGGTTTGGTAACTATGGCTACACCTTC. Residues: CASSQDAGFGNYGYTF.

This clonotype appeared many times. The genes are TRBV27 and TRBJ1-2, with 9 bases that match TRBD1. Germline V gene data show CDR1 as MNHEY and CDR2 as SMNVEV (reference sequence). The CDR3 sequence is 15 residues long. J was trimmed by 6 bases and V by 5 bases; bases with no gene match: 10. The CDR3 region is CASSRTGDNPHGYTF. The CDR3 coding sequence is TGTGCCAGCAGTCGGACAGGGGACAATCCTCATGGCTACACCTTC.

Many counts were recorded for this clonotype. The chain uses TRBV3-1 and TRBJ2-7; 7 bases agree with TRBD2. V dropped 0 bases and J dropped 7; count of bases not matched to a gene: 15. Germline V gene data show CDR1 as LGHDT and CDR2 as YNNKEL (reference sequence). This CDR3 is built from 17 residues. The chain's CDR3 is CASSQDGGAGLGREQYF. The CDR3 nucleotides are TGTGCCAGCAGCCAAGATGGGGGAGCGGGACTTGGGCGGGAGCAGTACTTC.

This clonotype has a count of ten or more. Here the CDR3 DNA reads TGTGCCAGTAGTATAGGAGGGGAGAACACTGAAGCTTTCTTT. It encodes CASSIGGENTEAFF. The chain is built from TRBV19 and TRBJ1-1; a weak D match, TRBD1 (5 bases). Germline V lookup: CDR1 LNHDA, CDR2 SQIVND (reference sequence). CDR3 length: 14 residues. The V end was cut by 1 base, the J end by 1 base, with 7 bases between. Based on the CDR3 plus reference TRBV19 and TRBJ1-1, the full variable domain is DGGITQSPKYLFRKEGQNVTLSCEQNLNHDAMYWYRQDPGQGLRLIYYSQIVNDFQKGDIAEGYSVSREKKESFPLTVTSAQKNPTAFYLCASSIGGENTEAFFGQGTRLTVV.

This clonotype came up many times. The chain has TRBV5-1 and TRBJ2-5; no reliable D call. The V end lost 3 bases, the J end lost 2 bases, and 8 bases lay between the germline ends. The CDR3 runs 13 residues. Germline CDR1 and CDR2: SGHRS and YFSETQ. DNA for the CDR3: TGCGCCAGCAGCTCAGCGAGGCAAGAGACCCAGTACTTC. Residues: CASSSARQETQYF.

The rearrangement links TRBV6-1 to TRBJ2-7; the D gene is possibly TRBD1 (5 bases). CDR1 and CDR2 from the germline V gene are MNHNS and SASEGT. There are 12 residues in the CDR3. The ends were cut back, 5 bases at V and 5 bases at J, with 10 bases in the middle. The CDR3 nucleotides read TGTGCCAGCAGTCGAGGACACGACGAGCAGTACTTC. Amino acid sequence: CASSRGHDEQYF.

The chain is built from TRBV28 and TRBJ2-7, with 7 bases aligning to TRBD2. The germline CDR1 and CDR2 sequences are MDHEN and SYDVKM. V lost 10 bases and J lost 5; bases outside the gene matches: 8. This CDR3 spans 12 amino acids. Here the CDR3 reads CATTTSLDEQYF. The CDR3 coding sequence is TGTGCCACCACGACTAGCCTCGACGAGCAGTACTTC.

The rearrangement uses TRBV7-3 and TRBJ1-3; the D is unclear. This CDR3 is built from 16 residues. V was trimmed by 3 bases and J by 0 bases, leaving 12 bases between them. The germline gives CDR1 SGHTA, CDR2 FQGTGA. DNA of the CDR3: TGTGCCAGCAGCTTCGGACCCTTGAGCTCTGGAAACACCATATATTTT. It is translated as CASSFGPLSSGNTIYF.

This chain joins TRBV19 and TRBJ2-1, with D possibly being TRBD2 (6 bases). The V gene's germline CDR1 is LNHDA and CDR2 SQIVND (reference sequence). Trimming removed 6 bases from V and 2 bases from J, with 20 bases in between. This CDR3 is 17 amino acids long. The CDR3: CASSPAFGTEAYNEQFF. In DNA form, the CDR3 reads TGTGCCAGTAGCCCGGCCTTCGGGACTGAAGCCTACAATGAGCAGTTCTTC.

The table lists this clonotype with many counts. The chain links TRBV2 to TRBJ2-5; D is unresolved. The V gene's germline CDR1 is SNHLY and CDR2 FYNNEI. The V end was cut by 7 bases, the J end by 0 bases, with 9 bases between. CDR3 length: 13 residues. CDR3 residues: CASIRMYQETQYF. The CDR3 region has the DNA TGTGCCAGCATAAGGATGTACCAAGAGACCCAGTACTTC.

This clonotype was picked up a small number of times. The V gene is TRBV10-3, the J gene TRBJ2-3, with TRBD2 matching over 11 bases. V trimming: 4 bases; J trimming: 0 bases; junction bases outside the gene matches: 0. Germline CDR1 reads ENHRY; CDR2 reads SYGVKD. The CDR3 is 15 residues long. The CDR3 region has the DNA TGTGCCATCAGTGGGACTAGCGGGAGCACAGATACGCAGTATTTT. Protein product: CAISGTSGSTDTQYF.

Many counts were recorded for this clonotype. This chain links TRBV14 with TRBJ2-1, with TRBD1 matching 7 bases. The CDR3 spans 16 residues. The trim removed 4 bases at V and 6 bases at J, leaving 12 bases unmatched. Per germline, CDR1 SGHDN and CDR2 FVKESK. Here the CDR3 DNA reads TGTGCCAGCAGCCTGTTCAAGACAGGGAAGGGCAATGAGCAGTTCTTC. It is translated as CASSLFKTGKGNEQFF.

Turning to this clonotype: A read error may explain this, as a much larger clone is one base away. The V and J genes are TRBV7-2 and TRBJ2-2, with 10 nucleotides matching TRBD2. CDR1 is SGHTA and CDR2 is FQGNSA in the germline V gene. This CDR3 has 15 amino acids. V lost 5 bases, J lost 4 bases, and 4 bases stayed unmatched. The CDR3 loop reads CASSTTSGITGELFF. For the CDR3, the DNA is TGTGCCAGCAGCACCACTAGCGGGATCACCGGGGAGCTGTTTTTT.

For this clonotype: A read error may be the cause here, since a much bigger clone is one base away. The chain joins TRBV11-1 to TRBJ2-3; TRBD1 matches 9 bases. The CDR3 runs 15 residues. In germline, CDR1 is SGHAT, CDR2 FQDESV (reference sequence). Written as DNA, the CDR3 is TGTGCCAGCAGCTGGGGGGACAGGGACACAGATACGAAGTATTTT. As protein: CASSWGDRDTDTKYF.

This clonotype has ten or more counts. This chain connects TRBV6-1 to TRBJ1-2, with no clear D. The germline V gene encodes CDR1 MNHNS and CDR2 SASEGT. V was cut by 6 bases and J by 4 bases, with 15 bases left in between. The CDR3 sequence is 14 residues long. The CDR3 DNA reads as TGTGCCAGCAGGTCCGACGGGAACTCCTATGGCTACACCTTC. It specifies CASRSDGNSYGYTF.

There are many counts of this clonotype. V usage is TRBV6-1 and J usage is TRBJ1-1; D may be TRBD1 (6 bases). With 6 bases removed from V and 0 bases from J, the gap between germline ends came to 11 bases. CDR1 and CDR2 from the germline V gene are MNHNS and SASEGT. The length of the CDR3 is 14 residues. The CDR3 DNA follows: TGTGCCAGCAGGGAACAGGGAGTGAACACTGAAGCTTTCTTT. Protein sequence: CASREQGVNTEAFF.

The chain carries TRBV20-1 and TRBJ2-1, with TRBD2 identical over 16 bases. The CDR3 has 16 residues. Losses at the gene ends were 6 bases for V and 4 bases for J; bases not matched to a gene: 6. Germline V gives CDR1 DFQATT, CDR2 SNEGSKA (reference sequence). CDR3 coding DNA: TGCAGTGCCTTGGGGACTAGCGGGAGGGGTTACAATGAGCAGTTCTTC. Protein sequence: CSALGTSGRGYNEQFF.

This clonotype was found many times. V gene TRBV3-1 combines with J gene TRBJ2-7, with D perhaps matching TRBD2 (5 bases). In germline, CDR1 is LGHDT, CDR2 YNNKEL (reference sequence). The CDR3 consists of 17 residues. V dropped 0 bases and J dropped 0 bases, with 15 bases sitting between them. In DNA form, the CDR3 reads TGTGCCAGCAGCCAAGACAGGAGCGGACTGTTCTCCTACGAGCAGTACTTC. Its protein is CASSQDRSGLFSYEQYF.

Comments on this clonotype: Possible read error: a much larger clone is one base away. The chain combines TRBV6-5 with TRBJ1-2; 8 bases line up with TRBD1. This CDR3 spans 14 amino acids. The germline V gene encodes CDR1 MNHEY and CDR2 SVGAGI. Trimming at V came to 2 bases and at J to 7 bases, leaving 6 bases not matched to a gene. Here the CDR3 DNA reads TGTGCCAGCAGTTACCCGGGACAGGCCGCTGGCTACACCTTC. It is translated as CASSYPGQAAGYTF.

This clonotype occurred many times. This sequence joins TRBV3-1 and TRBJ1-1; D is possibly TRBD1 (5 bases). Germline values: CDR1 LGHDT, CDR2 YNNKEL (reference sequence). Trimming shortened V by 7 bases and J by 2 bases, and 14 bases separated the two germline ends. CDR3 length: 14 residues. The CDR3 reads CASTPGTVNTEAFF. CDR3 DNA: TGTGCCAGCACCCCGGGGACGGTTAACACTGAAGCTTTCTTT.

The table lists this clonotype with many counts. The rearrangement links TRBV28 to TRBJ1-1; no clear D. The ends were cut back, 5 bases at V and 6 bases at J, with 13 bases in the middle. From germline, CDR1 is MDHEN and CDR2 SYDVKM. The CDR3 extends over 13 amino acids. CDR3 in amino acids: CASSRQVGSEAFF. The CDR3 nucleotides read TGTGCCAGCAGTCGGCAGGTGGGCTCTGAAGCTTTCTTT.

This clonotype was picked up a small number of times. The chain has TRBV4-2 and TRBJ1-5, with a possible D match to TRBD1 (6 bases). Trimming left V 1 base short and J 3 bases short, with 13 bases between. Germline V lookup: CDR1 LGHNA, CDR2 YNFKEQ. CDR3 length: 16 amino acids. CDR3 sequence (DNA): TGTGCCAGCAGCCAAGCTTTGTCAGGGGCCAATCAGCCCCAGCATTTT. Translation: CASSQALSGANQPQHF.

As for this clonotype: With a much larger clone just one base away, this may be a read error. The chain carries TRBV6-1 and TRBJ2-1; the D gene is possibly TRBD1 (5 bases). The V gene lost 3 bases and the J gene lost 8 bases, with 17 bases spanning the gap. Germline V gives CDR1 MNHNS, CDR2 SASEGT. This CDR3 spans 15 amino acids. The CDR3 DNA follows: TGTGCCAGCAGTGACCCAGGGTCTAGTATAGATGAGCAGTTCTTC. The encoded protein is CASSDPGSSIDEQFF.

Ten or more counts support this clonotype. The rearrangement uses TRBV19 and TRBJ2-1; 13 bases are shared with TRBD2. This CDR3 contains 15 residues. Germline V CDR1 and CDR2: LNHDA, SQIVND (reference sequence). Trimming took 5 bases from V and 7 from J; bases not matched to a gene: 5. The CDR3 region has the DNA TGTGCCAGTAGTGGACTAGCGGGAGATGGAAATGAGCAGTTCTTC. As protein: CASSGLAGDGNEQFF.

This chain joins TRBV11-2 and TRBJ1-2; TRBD1 agrees at 7 bases. The germline gives CDR1 SGHAT, CDR2 FQNNGV. The V segment lost 8 bases and the J segment 0 bases; nucleotides outside the gene matches: 9. The CDR3 has 15 amino acids. The CDR3 here is CASGAWDSPNYGYTF. The CDR3 coding sequence is TGTGCCAGCGGAGCTTGGGACAGCCCTAACTATGGCTACACCTTC.

Ten or more counts support this clonotype. The V gene is TRBV5-1, the J gene TRBJ2-3, with TRBD2 matching over 10 bases. The length of the CDR3 is 18 residues. The trim removed 2 bases at V and 6 bases at J, leaving 15 bases unmatched. CDR1 is SGHRS and CDR2 is YFSETQ in the germline V gene. The DNA of the CDR3 is TGCGCCAGCAGCTTAAAAATCGGACTAGCGGAAAAAGAGGATACGCAGTATTTT. It yields the protein CASSLKIGLAEKEDTQYF. Using reference TRBV5-1 and TRBJ2-3 for the parts outside the CDR3, the full variable domain is KAGVTQTPRYLIKTRGQQVTLSCSPISGHRSVSWYQQTPGQGLQFLFEYFSETQRNKGNFPGRFSGRQFSNSRSEMNVSTLELGDSALYLCASSLKIGLAEKEDTQYFGPGTRLTVL.

In this sample, this clonotype turned up many times. V gene TRBV18 combines with J gene TRBJ2-5, with 10 positions matching TRBD1. The trim removed 5 bases at V and 4 bases at J, leaving 4 bases unmatched. The CDR3 sequence is 14 residues long. Germline lookup yields CDR1 KGHSH and CDR2 LQKENI. CDR3 bases: TGTGCCAGCTCAGAGACAGGGGGCCGAGAGACCCAGTACTTC. As protein: CASSETGGRETQYF. The variable domain in full, completed from reference TRBV18 and TRBJ2-5, reads NAGVMQNPRHLVRRRGQEARLRCSPMKGHSHVYWYRQLPEEGLKFMVYLQKENIIDESGMPKERFSAEFPKEGPSILRIQQVVRGDSAAYFCASSETGGRETQYFGPGTRLLVL.

This clonotype was observed many times. The chain joins TRBV10-2 to TRBJ1-1; D unclear. V lost 3 bases and J lost 7, with 18 bases in between. This CDR3 is 15 amino acids long. The germline V gene encodes CDR1 WSHSY and CDR2 SAAADI. CDR3 loop: CASSDSLPSPGEAFF. CDR3 bases: TGCGCCAGCAGTGATTCTTTGCCGTCCCCCGGTGAAGCTTTCTTT.